The source of this T cell receptor beta chain is a study of shared clonotypes between healthy human individuals. The CDR3 is 15 amino acids. V dropped 2 bases and J dropped 4; count of bases not matched to a gene: 5. Looked up from germline, CDR1 is SGHTA and CDR2 is FQGNSA. Sequencing was performed with immunoSEQ multiplex PCR; in TCRdb, only in-frame clones are kept and a portion is missing. Altogether some 2.1 million clones are present, about 95% being singletons, with the ten largest covering 0.1% to 0.15%. The sample was naive CD4+ T cells sorted from blood. The subset is: CD45RA+ positively selected. This clonotype originated in a man between 18 and 35 years old in good health. This chain uses TRBV7-2 with TRBJ1-2; 9 positions agree with TRBD1. The CDR3 DNA reads TGTGCCAGCAGCTTAAGACAGGGGGGTAGCTATGGCTACACCTTC. Translated: CASSLRQGGSYGYTF.